Each of the 32 T cell receptor beta chains below was sequenced from the same sample in a study of blood T cell repertoires in COVID-19. TCRdb keeps only in-frame clones here, not all; method: immunoSEQ multiplex PCR. The sample carries around 280,000 clones, roughly 86% recorded once. The sample comprised peripheral blood. The origin of the receptors is a woman in her 30s with COVID-19, enrolled during active disease.

CDR3 region: CARSLRGSNQPQHF. DNA of the CDR3: TGTGCCAGAAGCTTAAGGGGTAGCAATCAGCCCCAGCATTTT. This rearrangement joins TRBV7-5 to TRBJ1-5; the DNA was not used to check the table's D call, TRBD1. TRBV7-5 is recorded as a pseudogene. CDR3 length equals 14 residues.

The chain employs TRBV6-2 or TRBV6-3 and TRBJ1-1; the D is unclear. V gave up 4 bases and J gave up 0 bases, with 12 bases separating them. In germline, CDR1 is MNHEY, CDR2 SVGEGT. The CDR3 runs to 15 residues. In DNA form, the CDR3 reads TGTGCCAGCAGTTCCCACAGTTCGGTGAACACTGAAGCTTTCTTT. Its translation is CASSSHSSVNTEAFF.

The rearrangement uses TRBV4-3 and TRBJ2-2; a possible D gene is TRBD2 (5 bases). V was clipped by 3 bases and J by 4 bases, with 12 bases between them. Per germline, CDR1 LGHNA and CDR2 YSLEER. This CDR3 comprises 15 residues. DNA of the CDR3: TGCGCCAGCAGCCAGGGGAGCCGGGGCACCGGGGAGCTGTTTTTT. Its protein product is CASSQGSRGTGELFF.

V gene TRBV10-3 combines with J gene TRBJ2-5, with TRBD1 matching 7 bases. The CDR3 runs 13 residues. The J segment lost 5 bases and the V segment lost 10 bases, leaving 10 bases of the junction unmatched. Germline CDR1 ENHRY, CDR2 SYGVKD. CDR3 protein: CATVRQGGETQYF. The CDR3 DNA sequence: TGTGCCACCGTCAGACAGGGCGGGGAGACCCAGTACTTC.

The rearrangement links TRBV4-2 to TRBJ2-7; the D gene is possibly TRBD2 (6 bases). Germline CDR1 LGHNA, CDR2 YNFKEQ. V dropped 5 bases and J dropped 3 bases, with 20 bases sitting between them. This CDR3 contains 16 residues. The CDR3 bases are TGTGCCAGCAGCTACAAGATAGGAGGAGGGTTCTACGAGCAGTACTTC. Residues: CASSYKIGGGFYEQYF.

This clone was detected only a few times. This rearrangement joins TRBV6-5 to TRBJ2-7; 13 bases align to TRBD2. The CDR3 length is 15 residues. Germline trimming cut 2 bases from V and 7 bases from J; bases unmatched to any gene: 5. The germline V gene encodes CDR1 MNHEY and CDR2 SVGAGI. This CDR3 is CASSYPGLAGEEQYF. CDR3 DNA sequence: TGTGCCAGCAGTTACCCAGGACTAGCGGGAGAGGAGCAGTACTTC.

The chain joins TRBV6-5 to TRBJ2-1; possible D gene TRBD2, 5 bases. V was shortened by 6 bases and J by 9 bases, with 9 bases between the two germline ends. Looked up from germline, CDR1 is MNHEY and CDR2 is SVGAGI. This CDR3 spans 11 amino acids. CDR3 sequence (DNA): TGTGCCAGCAGGAGGGCGGGTGAGCAGTTCTTC. Protein: CASRRAGEQFF.

The chain couples TRBV27 to TRBJ2-5; 7 bases align to TRBD2. CDR1 is MNHEY and CDR2 is SMNVEV in the germline V gene (reference sequence). The CDR3 contains 13 residues. V dropped 2 bases and J dropped 5; count of bases not matched to a gene: 2. For the CDR3, the DNA is TGTGCCAGCAGTTTACGGGGGGAGGAGACCCAGTACTTC. Residues: CASSLRGEETQYF.

This clone turned up a few times. The gene calls are TRBV9 and TRBJ1-2, with TRBD1 matching over 8 bases. Trimming removed 4 bases from V and 8 bases from J; junction bases left unmatched: 7. Looked up from germline, CDR1 is SGDLS and CDR2 is YYNGEE. The CDR3 has 13 residues. The CDR3 sequence: CASSTRQGTGYTF. CDR3 bases: TGTGCCAGCAGCACCAGACAGGGGACGGGCTACACCTTC.

This chain connects TRBV9 to TRBJ2-6; D may be TRBD1 (6 bases). CDR1 and CDR2 (germline): SGDLS, YYNGEE. The CDR3 totals 14 residues. V was pared by 6 bases and J by 0 bases, with 7 bases between. The CDR3: CASKGVSGANVLTF. In DNA, the CDR3 is TGTGCCAGCAAGGGGGTCTCTGGGGCCAACGTCCTGACTTTC.

The chain recombines TRBV6-5 with TRBJ2-7, with 7 bases that match TRBD1. V shed 11 bases and J 4 bases; nucleotides not matched to a gene: 14. The CDR3 loop spans 14 amino acids. The germline V gene encodes CDR1 MNHEY and CDR2 SVGAGI. DNA for the CDR3: TGTGCCTCCCTCGAGAGGGACAGCGCTTACGAGCAGTACTTC. This codes for CASLERDSAYEQYF.

This sequence joins TRBV23-1 and TRBJ1-1; 7 positions agree with TRBD1. TRBV23-1 is noted as an ORF with a role that remains uncertain. CDR3 length equals 14 residues. J gave up 2 bases and V 9 bases, and 9 bases lay outside the gene matches. CDR3 in amino acids: CARPQGGSNTEAFF. CDR3 nucleotide sequence: TGCGCCAGGCCCCAAGGGGGCAGCAACACTGAAGCTTTCTTT.

The chain is built from TRBV28 and TRBJ2-7; D gene uncertain. From germline, CDR1 is MDHEN and CDR2 SYDVKM. The CDR3 is 16 residues long. The V and J ends lost 5 bases and 0 bases respectively, with 17 bases between them. The CDR3 spells CASSIYPGSFSYEQYF. As DNA, the CDR3 is TGTGCCAGCAGTATTTACCCGGGTTCCTTCTCCTACGAGCAGTACTTC. Full variable domain (outside the CDR3, taken from reference TRBV28 and TRBJ2-7): DVKVTQSSRYLVKRTGEKVFLECVQDMDHENMFWYRQDPGLGLRLIYFSYDVKMKEKGDIPEGYSVSREKKERFSLILESASTNQTSMYLCASSIYPGSFSYEQYFGPGTRLTVT.

The CDR3 protein is CASSPQGGGTEAFF. CDR3 DNA: TGCGCCAGCAGCCCACAGGGGGGAGGCACTGAAGCTTTCTTT. The gene calls are TRBV5-1 and TRBJ1-1, with 8 nucleotides matching TRBD1. Germline V gene lookup returns CDR1 SGHRS and CDR2 YFSETQ. The length of the CDR3 is 14 residues. V was clipped by 4 bases and J by 4 bases; unmatched bases: 6.

The chain joins TRBV19 to TRBJ2-7; TRBD2 matches 8 bases. The trim removed 4 bases at V and 0 bases at J, leaving 5 bases unmatched. Germline lookup yields CDR1 LNHDA and CDR2 SQIVND (reference sequence). This CDR3 comprises 15 residues. Written as DNA, the CDR3 is TGTGCCAGTAGTAGAACTAGCGGAGACTCCTACGAGCAGTACTTC. Translating it yields CASSRTSGDSYEQYF.

The chain combines TRBV7-2 with TRBJ2-1; 7 nucleotides align to TRBD2. The CDR3 consists of 15 residues. Germline lookup yields CDR1 SGHTA and CDR2 FQGNSA. Trimming at V came to 6 bases and at J to 6 bases, leaving 11 bases not matched to a gene. Here the CDR3 reads CASRPLGTNINEQFF. The CDR3 nucleotides are TGTGCCAGCAGACCACTCGGGACTAACATCAATGAGCAGTTCTTC. The full variable domain, completed using reference TRBV7-2 and TRBJ2-1, is GAGVSQSPSNKVTEKGKDVELRCDPISGHTALYWYRQSLGQGLEFLIYFQGNSAPDKSGLPSDRFSAERTGGSVSTLTIQRTQQEDSAVYLCASRPLGTNINEQFFGPGTRLTVL.

The rearrangement uses TRBV7-2 and TRBJ2-7; 7 nucleotides agree with TRBD2. The CDR3 is 15 residues long. The V segment lost 5 bases and the J segment 6 bases; nucleotides outside the gene matches: 13. CDR1 is SGHTA and CDR2 is FQGNSA in the germline V gene. The CDR3 sequence is CASSRTSDAASEQYF. The CDR3 nucleotides are TGTGCCAGCAGCCGCACTAGCGACGCCGCCTCCGAGCAGTACTTC. Using reference TRBV7-2 and TRBJ2-7 for the parts outside the CDR3, the full variable domain is GAGVSQSPSNKVTEKGKDVELRCDPISGHTALYWYRQSLGQGLEFLIYFQGNSAPDKSGLPSDRFSAERTGGSVSTLTIQRTQQEDSAVYLCASSRTSDAASEQYFGPGTRLTVT.

The rearrangement links TRBV30 to TRBJ2-1; TRBD2 matches 10 bases. J gave up 5 bases and V 2 bases, and 12 bases lay outside the gene matches. The length of the CDR3 is 17 residues. CDR1 is GTSNPN, CDR2 SVGIG, per germline (reference sequence). This CDR3 is CAWSSSGRGATDNEQFF. In nucleotides, the CDR3 is TGTGCCTGGAGTAGCAGCGGGAGGGGTGCAACCGACAATGAGCAGTTCTTC. Full variable domain (outside the CDR3, taken from reference TRBV30 and TRBJ2-1): SQTIHQWPATLVQPVGSPLSLECTVEGTSNPNLYWYRQAAGRGLQLLFYSVGIGQISSEVPQNLSASRPQDRQFILSSKKLLLSDSGFYLCAWSSSGRGATDNEQFFGPGTRLTVL.

This sequence joins TRBV27 and TRBJ1-4, with TRBD1 matching 10 bases. The germline gives CDR1 MNHEY, CDR2 SMNVEV (reference sequence). Trimming took 5 bases from V and 2 from J; bases not matched to a gene: 5. The CDR3 loop spans 16 amino acids. The chain's CDR3 is CASSPRQGATNEKLFF. The CDR3 DNA is TGTGCCAGCAGTCCTCGACAGGGGGCGACTAATGAAAAACTGTTTTTT.

V is TRBV9 and J is TRBJ2-1; TRBD2 matches 14 bases. The length of the CDR3 is 17 residues. Looked up from germline, CDR1 is SGDLS and CDR2 is YYNGEE. The V gene end was trimmed by 0 bases and the J gene end by 6 bases; junction bases not matched to a gene: 5. The chain's CDR3 is CASSVARLAGGSNEQFF. The CDR3 bases are TGTGCCAGCAGCGTAGCCCGACTAGCGGGAGGGAGCAATGAGCAGTTCTTC.

The V and J genes are TRBV5-1 and TRBJ2-1; tentatively, D is TRBD2 (5 bases). The CDR3 runs to 12 residues. Germline CDR1 reads SGHRS; CDR2 reads YFSETQ. Trimming took off 2 bases at V and 10 bases at J, with 10 bases between the two ends. The CDR3 region is CASSFRPGEQFF. CDR3 nucleotide sequence: TGCGCCAGCAGCTTTCGGCCGGGAGAGCAGTTCTTC.

The chain combines TRBV27 with TRBJ2-5; 7 nucleotides line up with TRBD1. Germline loops: CDR1 MNHEY, CDR2 SMNVEV (reference sequence). CDR3 size: 13 residues. J lost 4 bases, V lost 3 bases, and 2 bases had no gene match. Written as DNA, the CDR3 is TGTGCCAGCAGTTTGGACAGGTTAGAGACCCAGTACTTC. Its translation: CASSLDRLETQYF.

CDR3 bases: TGTGCCTGCCAGACAGGTTACGAGCAGTACTTC. It encodes CACQTGYEQYF. The J gene is TRBJ2-7, the V gene TRBV30; possible D gene TRBD1, 6 bases. Trimming took 6 bases from V and 4 from J, leaving 10 bases between them. CDR3 length: 11 amino acids. Germline lookup yields CDR1 GTSNPN and CDR2 SVGIG (reference sequence).

The chain is built from TRBV9 and TRBJ2-3, with 10 bases aligning to TRBD2. The V gene end was trimmed by 3 bases and the J gene end by 6 bases; junction bases not matched to a gene: 7. The CDR3 covers 15 residues. Germline V gene sequence: CDR1 SGDLS, CDR2 YYNGEE. This CDR3 is CASSATSGTVDTQYF. DNA for the CDR3: TGTGCCAGCAGCGCCACTAGCGGGACGGTTGATACGCAGTATTTT.

The V call is TRBV4-1, the J call TRBJ2-1; 11 positions match TRBD2. CDR3 length: 16 amino acids. Germline CDR1 reads MGHRA; CDR2 reads YSYEKL. V lost 3 bases and J lost 5; bases outside the gene matches: 6. CDR3 nucleotide sequence: TGCGCCAGCAGCCAGTTAGGACTAGCGGGCGACAATGAGCAGTTCTTC. This sequence encodes CASSQLGLAGDNEQFF.

V and J are TRBV5-1 and TRBJ1-3; 8 bases match TRBD1. CDR3 length: 14 residues. Germline assignment: CDR1 SGHRS and CDR2 YFSETQ. V lost 2 bases, J lost 3 bases, and 1 base stayed unmatched. CDR3 in DNA: TGCGCCAGCAGCTTTGACAGGGGTGGAAACACCATATATTTT. As protein: CASSFDRGGNTIYF.

Notes on this clone: One junction end disagrees with the germline gene, perhaps due to a read error. The J gene is TRBJ2-7, the V gene TRBV24-1; tentatively, D is TRBD2 (6 bases). CDR1 KGHDR and CDR2 SFDVKD come from the germline V gene. The CDR3 contains 15 residues. CDR3 sequence (DNA): TGTGCCACCAGTGATAGGACGGACGGGGGAGGAGAGCAGTGCTTC. Translated, it gives CATSDRTDGGGEQCF.

The V and J genes are TRBV28 and TRBJ2-7; 7 bases map to TRBD2. The CDR3 runs 14 residues. Germline CDR1 reads MDHEN; CDR2 reads SYDVKM. J was trimmed by 5 bases and V by 7 bases; bases with no gene match: 11. CDR3 loop: CASTASLGGDEQYF. For the CDR3, the DNA is TGTGCCAGCACCGCCTCCCTGGGGGGGGACGAGCAGTACTTC.

J is TRBJ1-1 and V is TRBV9; D possibly corresponds to TRBD1 (5 bases). This CDR3 spans 13 amino acids. Trimming removed 0 bases from V and 4 bases from J, with 7 bases in between. Germline lookup yields CDR1 SGDLS and CDR2 YYNGEE. This chain's CDR3 is CASSVDRSTEAFF. CDR3 coding DNA: TGTGCCAGCAGCGTAGACAGGAGCACTGAAGCTTTCTTT.

This sequence joins TRBV7-3 and TRBJ1-1; D is uncertain. Germline CDR1 and CDR2: SGHTA and FQGTGA. The CDR3 covers 13 residues. V shed 1 base and J shed 7 bases, with 10 bases lying between them. CDR3 DNA sequence: TGTGCCAGCAGCTTAAATGCCGGGGATGAAGCTTTCTTT. Its protein product is CASSLNAGDEAFF.

The chain couples TRBV2 to TRBJ2-5, with 9 nucleotides matching TRBD2. The V segment lost 8 bases and the J segment 9 bases; nucleotides outside the gene matches: 19. This CDR3 contains 16 residues. The V gene's germline CDR1 is SNHLY and CDR2 FYNNEI. The CDR3 reads CASSPSGTARVVAQYF. Here the CDR3 DNA reads TGTGCCAGCTCCCCTAGCGGGACGGCCAGGGTGGTGGCCCAGTACTTC.

V gene TRBV27 combines with J gene TRBJ1-5, with D possibly matching TRBD1 (5 bases). The germline V gene has CDR1 MNHEY and CDR2 SMNVEV (reference sequence). V gave up 4 bases and J gave up 3 bases, with 10 bases separating them. The CDR3 totals 14 residues. The CDR3 nucleotides are TGTGCCAGCAGTTGGGGCAGGGCCAATCAGCCCCAGCATTTT. This encodes CASSWGRANQPQHF.